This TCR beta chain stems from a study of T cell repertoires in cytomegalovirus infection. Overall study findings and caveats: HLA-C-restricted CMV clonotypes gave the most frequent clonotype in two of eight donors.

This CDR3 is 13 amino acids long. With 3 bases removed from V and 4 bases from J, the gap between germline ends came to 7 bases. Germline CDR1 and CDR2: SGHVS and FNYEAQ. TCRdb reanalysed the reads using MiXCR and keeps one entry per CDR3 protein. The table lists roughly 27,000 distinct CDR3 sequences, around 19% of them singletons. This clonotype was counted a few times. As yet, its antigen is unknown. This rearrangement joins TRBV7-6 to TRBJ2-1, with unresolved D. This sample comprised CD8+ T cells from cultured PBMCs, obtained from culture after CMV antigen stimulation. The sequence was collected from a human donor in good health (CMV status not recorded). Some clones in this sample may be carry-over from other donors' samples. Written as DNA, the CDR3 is TGTGCCAGCAGCTTCGAGAATTACAATGAGCAGTTCTTC. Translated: CASSFENYNEQFF.